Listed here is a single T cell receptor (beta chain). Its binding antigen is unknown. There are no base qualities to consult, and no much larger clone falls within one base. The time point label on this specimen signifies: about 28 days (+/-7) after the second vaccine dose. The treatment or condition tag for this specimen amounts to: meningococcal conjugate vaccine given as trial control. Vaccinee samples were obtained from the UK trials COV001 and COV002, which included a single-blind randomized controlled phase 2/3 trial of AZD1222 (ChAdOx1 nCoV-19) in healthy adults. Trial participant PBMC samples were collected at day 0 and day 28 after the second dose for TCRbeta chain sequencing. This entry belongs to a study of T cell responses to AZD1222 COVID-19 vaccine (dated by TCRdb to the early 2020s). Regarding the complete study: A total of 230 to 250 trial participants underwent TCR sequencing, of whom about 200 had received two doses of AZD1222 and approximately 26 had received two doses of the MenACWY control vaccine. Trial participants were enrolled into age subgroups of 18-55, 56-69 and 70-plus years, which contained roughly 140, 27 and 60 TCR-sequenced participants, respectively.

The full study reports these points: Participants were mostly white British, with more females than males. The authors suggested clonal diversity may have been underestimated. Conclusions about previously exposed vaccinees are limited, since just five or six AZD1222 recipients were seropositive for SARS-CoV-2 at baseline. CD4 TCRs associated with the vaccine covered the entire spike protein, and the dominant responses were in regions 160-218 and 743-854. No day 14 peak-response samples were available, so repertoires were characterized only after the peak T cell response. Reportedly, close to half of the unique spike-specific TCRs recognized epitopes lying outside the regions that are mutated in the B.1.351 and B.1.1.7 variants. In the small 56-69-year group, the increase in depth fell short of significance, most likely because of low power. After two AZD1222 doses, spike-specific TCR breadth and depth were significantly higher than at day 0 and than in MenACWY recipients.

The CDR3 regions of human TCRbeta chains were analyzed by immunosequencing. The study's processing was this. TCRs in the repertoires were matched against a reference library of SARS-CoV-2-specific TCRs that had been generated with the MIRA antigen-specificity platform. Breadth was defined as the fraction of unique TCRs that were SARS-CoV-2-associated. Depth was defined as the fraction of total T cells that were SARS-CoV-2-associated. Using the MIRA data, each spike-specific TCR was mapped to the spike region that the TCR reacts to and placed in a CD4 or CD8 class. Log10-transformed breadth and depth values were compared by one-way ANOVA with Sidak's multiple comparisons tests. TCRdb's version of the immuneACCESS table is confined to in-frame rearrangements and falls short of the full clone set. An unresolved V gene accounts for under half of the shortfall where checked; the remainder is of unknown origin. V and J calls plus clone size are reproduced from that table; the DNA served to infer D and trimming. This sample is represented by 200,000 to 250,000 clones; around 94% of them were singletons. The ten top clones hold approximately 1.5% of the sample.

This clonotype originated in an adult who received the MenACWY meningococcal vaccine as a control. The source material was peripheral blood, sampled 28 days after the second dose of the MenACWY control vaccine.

Here the CDR3 is given as CASSRQDYSGNTIYF. At the DNA level, the sequence is TGTGCCAGCAGTCGACAGGACTACTCTGGAAACACCATATATTTT. Rearrangement joined TRBV6-2 or TRBV6-3 to TRBJ1-3; possibly the D gene is TRBD1, per 6 matching bases. The trim is 5 bases for V and 0 bases for J, with a gap of 11 bases between the germline ends. CDR1 is given as MNHEY and CDR2 as SVGEGT, both from the germline V gene. The CDR3, from cysteine to phenylalanine, totals 15 residues. Just the 45-base CDR3 DNA is kept, in frame starting at base 1.